One sample yielded the 9 T cell receptor beta chains listed below, sequenced in a study of T-cell reconstitution after alpha-beta-depleted transplantation in children. As it was prepared, the TCRbeta library received unique molecular identifiers. TCRdb re-called the PCR reads through MiXCR, storing one row per CDR3 protein. The profile covers approximately 400,000 distinct CDR3 sequences, with approximately 10% appearing a single time and about 5% taken by the ten largest. Here the sequenced sample was PBMCs from the stem cell graft donor, taken from the stem cell graft. These receptors all stem from a human donor who donated a stem cell graft to a child with acute myeloid leukemia.

The V call is TRBV20-1, the J call TRBJ2-1, with 9 bases that match TRBD2. There are 14 residues in the CDR3. Germline loops: CDR1 DFQATT, CDR2 SNEGSKA (reference sequence). V lost 4 bases, J lost 12 bases, and 13 bases stayed unmatched. The CDR3 is CSAIRLAARSLQFF. In nucleotides, the CDR3 is TGCAGTGCTATCCGACTAGCGGCCAGATCGTTGCAGTTCTTC.

The V and J genes are TRBV7-2 and TRBJ1-5; 7 nucleotides line up with TRBD1. The CDR3 is 15 residues long. The V and J ends lost 4 bases and 7 bases, in that order; junction bases with no gene match: 10. Germline loops: CDR1 SGHTA, CDR2 FQGNSA. The CDR3: CASSYSSGGGQPQHF. CDR3 in DNA: TGTGCCAGCAGCTACTCATCAGGGGGTGGGCAGCCCCAGCATTTT.

This clonotype occurred many times. The gene calls are TRBV7-2 and TRBJ1-3, with D uncertain. V was trimmed by 2 bases and J by 0 bases, leaving 5 bases between them. Per germline, CDR1 SGHTA and CDR2 FQGNSA. The CDR3 length is 14 residues. CDR3 coding DNA: TGTGCCAGCAGCTTAAGGGTCTCTGGAAACACCATATATTTT. Translated, it gives CASSLRVSGNTIYF.

This chain links TRBV4-3 with TRBJ1-3; maybe TRBD1 (5 bases). Trimming removed 0 bases at V and 4 bases at J, with 13 bases between. CDR1 is LGHNA and CDR2 is YSLEER in the germline V gene. The CDR3 consists of 16 residues. The CDR3 sequence: CASSQDRAGRGNTIYF. The CDR3 DNA sequence: TGCGCCAGCAGCCAAGATAGGGCAGGGAGGGGAAACACCATATATTTT.

V is TRBV5-1 and J is TRBJ2-1, with 15 bases fitting TRBD2. Germline-derived CDR1 and CDR2 are SGHRS and YFSETQ. V lost 4 bases to trimming and J lost 8 bases; unmatched junction nucleotides: 4. This CDR3 contains 15 residues. CDR3 loop: CASSAGLAGGDEQFF. CDR3 coding DNA: TGCGCCAGCAGCGCGGGACTAGCGGGAGGTGATGAGCAGTTCTTC.

The CDR3 loop reads CASSPIVSVGGVNTGELFF. As DNA, the CDR3 is TGTGCCAGCAGCCCGATTGTTTCGGTCGGGGGGGTGAACACCGGGGAGCTGTTTTTT. J is TRBJ2-2 and V is TRBV3-1, with TRBD2 matching 8 bases. V lost 4 bases, J lost 1 base, and 14 bases stayed unmatched. CDR1 LGHDT and CDR2 YNNKEL come from the germline V gene (reference sequence). The CDR3 is made up of 19 amino acids.

The chain joins TRBV20-1 to TRBJ2-1, with 10 bases that match TRBD2. J gave up 8 bases and V 5 bases, and 12 bases lay outside the gene matches. CDR3 length: 15 residues. From germline, CDR1 is DFQATT and CDR2 SNEGSKA (reference sequence). DNA for the CDR3: TGCAGTGCTCAGGGGGCTAGCGGGAGAAGAGATGAGCAGTTCTTC. Encoded protein: CSAQGASGRRDEQFF.

This clonotype was counted at least ten times. Germline is not matched at one junction end, which may reflect a read error. The chain is built from TRBV7-7 and TRBJ1-2; 7 bases map to TRBD1. CDR3 size: 16 residues. Looked up from germline, CDR1 is SSHAT and CDR2 is FNYEAQ (reference sequence). CDR3 amino acids: CASSLAFTSRGAGYTF. In nucleotides, the CDR3 is TGTGCTAGCAGCTTAGCGTTCACATCCAGGGGGGCTGGCTACACCTTC.

This clonotype was recorded a few times. This chain's CDR3 is CASSLTSTEPQETQYF. CDR3 nucleotides: TGTGCCAGCAGCTTAACATCCACAGAACCCCAAGAGACCCAGTACTTC. The chain carries TRBV7-3 and TRBJ2-5; D uncertain. CDR1 and CDR2 from the germline V gene are SGHTA and FQGTGA. Trimming took off 0 bases at V and 1 base at J, with 12 bases between the two ends. This CDR3 spans 16 amino acids.